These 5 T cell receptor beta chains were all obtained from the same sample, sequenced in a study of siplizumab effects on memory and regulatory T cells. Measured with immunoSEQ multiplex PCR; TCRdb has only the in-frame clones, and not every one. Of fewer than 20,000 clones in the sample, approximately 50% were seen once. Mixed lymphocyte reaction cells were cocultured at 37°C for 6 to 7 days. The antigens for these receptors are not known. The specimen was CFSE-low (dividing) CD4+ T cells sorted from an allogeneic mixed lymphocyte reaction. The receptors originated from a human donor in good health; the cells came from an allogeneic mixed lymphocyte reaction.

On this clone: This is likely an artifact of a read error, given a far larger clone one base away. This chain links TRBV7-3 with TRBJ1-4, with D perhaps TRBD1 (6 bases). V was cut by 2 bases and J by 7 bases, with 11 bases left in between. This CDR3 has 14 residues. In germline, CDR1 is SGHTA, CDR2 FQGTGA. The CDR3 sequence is CASSLGGSAEKLFF. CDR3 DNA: TGTGCCAGCAGCTTAGGGGGCTCGGCTGAAAAACTGTTTTTT.

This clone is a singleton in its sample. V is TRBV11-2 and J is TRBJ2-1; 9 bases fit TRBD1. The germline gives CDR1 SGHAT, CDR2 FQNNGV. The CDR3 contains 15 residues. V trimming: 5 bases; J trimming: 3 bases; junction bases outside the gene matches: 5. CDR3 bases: TGTGCCAGCAGCAGGGACAGGGCTAACTACAATGAGCAGTTCTTC. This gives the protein CASSRDRANYNEQFF.

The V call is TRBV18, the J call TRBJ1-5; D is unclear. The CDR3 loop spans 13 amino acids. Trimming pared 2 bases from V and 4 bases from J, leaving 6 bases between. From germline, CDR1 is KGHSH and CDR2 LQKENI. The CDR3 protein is CASSPNRNQPQHF. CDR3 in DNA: TGTGCCAGCTCACCAAACCGAAATCAGCCCCAGCATTTT.

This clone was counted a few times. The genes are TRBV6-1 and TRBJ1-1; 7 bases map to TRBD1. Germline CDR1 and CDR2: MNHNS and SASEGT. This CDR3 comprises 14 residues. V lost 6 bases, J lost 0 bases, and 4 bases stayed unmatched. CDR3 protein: CASSYGTVNTEAFF. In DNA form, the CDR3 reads TGTGCCAGCAGCTACGGGACAGTGAACACTGAAGCTTTCTTT.

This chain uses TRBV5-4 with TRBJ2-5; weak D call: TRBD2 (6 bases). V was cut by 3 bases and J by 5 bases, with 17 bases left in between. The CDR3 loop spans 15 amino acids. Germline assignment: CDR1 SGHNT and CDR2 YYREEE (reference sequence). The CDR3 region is CASSSEVGGVETQYF. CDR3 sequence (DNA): TGTGCCAGCAGCTCCGAGGTCGGGGGTGTGGAGACCCAGTACTTC.